The clone carrying this T cell receptor (beta chain) was seen a few times. The V end was cut by 6 bases, the J end by 0 bases, with 14 bases between. The CDR3 has 15 residues. Per germline, CDR1 SQVTM and CDR2 ANQGSEA. TCRdb reprocessed the 5' RACE reads via MiXCR and lists one record per CDR3 protein. The table shows hundreds of thousands of distinct CDR3 sequences, with around 20% occurring only once. This sample is drawn from a study of CD8 T cells in ankylosing spondylitis. The TCR comes from a male donor with ankylosing spondylitis or in good health (not recorded which). The sample taken for sequencing was blood, either unsorted or a sorted T cell fraction (not recorded which). This chain connects TRBV29-1 to TRBJ1-4; D gene uncertain. CDR3 loop: CSVRTRLATNEKLFF. CDR3 nucleotides: TGCAGCGTAAGGACCCGGCTTGCAACTAATGAAAAACTGTTTTTT.